A single sample is the source of the 3 T cell receptor beta chains below, sequenced in a study of beta chain features in type 1 diabetes. Overall study results and limits: Shorter TCRB CDR3s, moderately but significantly so, were found in Type 1 diabetes patients in all four CD4+ subsets.

These TCRs are of unknown antigen specificity. cDNA synthesis used the whole RNA isolate, giving expressed TCRB sequences. Here immunoSEQ multiplex PCR was the method, and the copy in TCRdb shows in-frame clones only, minus some. The repertoire holds 250,000 to 300,000 clones, about 23% seen once, with around 0.012% in the top ten. Material: naive CD4+ T cells from blood. These receptors were taken from a woman in her thirties with type 1 diabetes.

The J gene is TRBJ2-7, the V gene TRBV30, with D possibly being TRBD2 (6 bases). V was cut by 0 bases and J by 1 base, with 10 bases left in between. The CDR3 extends over 14 amino acids. Germline V gene sequence: CDR1 GTSNPN, CDR2 SVGIG (reference sequence). CDR3 sequence (DNA): TGTGCCTGGAGTGTCTGGGCGGGGTCCTACGAGCAGTACTTC. This codes for CAWSVWAGSYEQYF.

The V and J genes are TRBV2 and TRBJ2-1; possibly TRBD1 for D (5 bases). CDR1 SNHLY and CDR2 FYNNEI come from the germline V gene. The CDR3 is 13 amino acids. The ends were cut back, 8 bases at V and 5 bases at J, with 13 bases in the middle. CDR3 amino acids: CASYGTGDNEQFF. The CDR3 nucleotides are TGTGCCAGCTACGGAACAGGAGACAATGAGCAGTTCTTC.

The V call is TRBV4-1, the J call TRBJ2-5, with 7 nucleotides matching TRBD2. V was pared by 1 base and J by 2 bases, with 1 base of the junction left unmatched. CDR1 is MGHRA, CDR2 YSYEKL, per germline. The CDR3 contains 14 residues. CDR3: CASSQGAGQETQYF. DNA for the CDR3: TGCGCCAGCAGCCAAGGAGCGGGGCAAGAGACCCAGTACTTC.